These 22 T cell receptor beta chains came from one sample sequenced in a study of OX40 agonist ivuxolimab in advanced cancers. Data came from immunoSEQ multiplex PCR; TCRdb stores just in-frame clones and leaves some out. The table includes around 100,000 clones, about 88% detected once. The sequences come from CD4+ or CD8+ T cells sorted from blood, collected in a trial of the OX40 agonist ivuxolimab. These receptors all come from an adult with an advanced solid tumor such as melanoma, head and neck, liver or kidney cancer.

In its sample, this clone was seen a few times. This sequence joins TRBV9 and TRBJ2-3; D remains ambiguous. This CDR3 is built from 12 residues. The V end lost 4 bases, the J end lost 5 bases, and 8 bases lay between the germline ends. Germline V gene data show CDR1 as SGDLS and CDR2 as YYNGEE. DNA of the CDR3: TGTGCCAGCAGCCCTCATGGAGATACGCAGTATTTT. This gives the protein CASSPHGDTQYF.

This sequence joins TRBV11-2 and TRBJ2-2; D is perhaps TRBD2 (5 bases). The CDR3 is made up of 16 amino acids. V was cut by 2 bases and J by 3 bases, with 13 bases left in between. The germline V gene encodes CDR1 SGHAT and CDR2 FQNNGV. Here the CDR3 DNA reads TGTGCCAGCAGCTTACAGGCTAGCCTGTACACCGGGGAGCTGTTTTTT. Amino acid sequence: CASSLQASLYTGELFF.

This clone occurred once. V and J are TRBV5-5 and TRBJ1-1; possibly TRBD1 for D (5 bases). Looked up from germline, CDR1 is SGHKS and CDR2 is YYEKEE (reference sequence). The CDR3 totals 15 residues. V lost 2 bases and J 6 bases, leaving 17 bases between the germline ends. CDR3 DNA sequence: TGTGCCAGCAGCTTTTCGGCAGGGCTAATAGCTGAAGCTTTCTTT. It yields the protein CASSFSAGLIAEAFF.

The V call is TRBV28, the J call TRBJ2-1, with 9 bases lining up with TRBD2. CDR1 and CDR2 from the germline V gene are MDHEN and SYDVKM. This CDR3 has 16 amino acids. The V gene end was trimmed by 6 bases and the J gene end by 8 bases; junction bases not matched to a gene: 14. DNA for the CDR3: TGTGCCAGCAGGGCCGTTAGCGGGAGTAGAGAATATGAGCAGTTCTTC. Its protein is CASRAVSGSREYEQFF.

A single count supports this clone. This chain uses TRBV19 with TRBJ2-5, with 7 bases lining up with TRBD2. The V gene's germline CDR1 is LNHDA and CDR2 SQIVND (reference sequence). The CDR3 extends over 16 amino acids. V lost 3 bases and J lost 5; bases outside the gene matches: 12. Written as DNA, the CDR3 is TGTGCCAGTAGTATGGGCCTAGCGGAGGGCCGGGAGACCCAGTACTTC. Translating gives CASSMGLAEGRETQYF.

The chain uses TRBV7-2 and TRBJ2-7; 8 bases align to TRBD2. V shed 5 bases and J 0 bases; nucleotides not matched to a gene: 6. The germline V gene has CDR1 SGHTA and CDR2 FQGNSA. The CDR3 consists of 15 residues. The CDR3 loop reads CASSPLTSASYEQYF. The CDR3 DNA is TGTGCCAGCAGCCCTCTGACTAGCGCCTCCTACGAGCAGTACTTC. Based on the CDR3 plus reference TRBV7-2 and TRBJ2-7, the full variable domain is GAGVSQSPSNKVTEKGKDVELRCDPISGHTALYWYRQSLGQGLEFLIYFQGNSAPDKSGLPSDRFSAERTGGSVSTLTIQRTQQEDSAVYLCASSPLTSASYEQYFGPGTRLTVT.

The V call is TRBV5-5, the J call TRBJ1-5; 9 bases match TRBD1. Germline CDR1 is SGHKS and CDR2 is YYEKEE (reference sequence). The V and J ends lost 4 bases and 3 bases, in that order; junction bases with no gene match: 5. The CDR3 spans 15 residues. The CDR3 DNA reads TGTGCCAGCAGCCAGACAGGGGGTTTCAATCAGCCCCAGCATTTT. Its translation: CASSQTGGFNQPQHF.

The chain is built from TRBV6-1 and TRBJ1-6; 8 bases align to TRBD1. Germline-derived CDR1 and CDR2 are MNHNS and SASEGT. The CDR3 has 14 residues. With 6 bases clipped from V and 8 bases from J, the junction kept 6 bases outside the gene matches. The CDR3 bases are TGTGCCAGCAGCCCCGACAGGGGAGATTCACCCCTCCACTTT. Encoded protein: CASSPDRGDSPLHF.

The V gene is TRBV20-1, the J gene TRBJ1-1; D unclear. The CDR3 loop spans 10 amino acids. Germline loops: CDR1 DFQATT, CDR2 SNEGSKA (reference sequence). The V end lost 7 bases, the J end lost 10 bases, and 13 bases lay between the germline ends. The CDR3 DNA is TGCAGTGGGGTTCACAAAGGAGCTTTCTTT. This sequence encodes CSGVHKGAFF.

The CDR3 protein is CASTMKGQGGQPQHF. CDR3 bases: TGTGCCAGCACCATGAAGGGGCAGGGAGGCCAGCCCCAGCATTTT. The chain uses TRBV2 and TRBJ1-5; TRBD1 is a possible D gene (5 bases). CDR1 is SNHLY and CDR2 is FYNNEI in the germline V gene. This CDR3 has 15 residues. Trimming stripped 7 bases from V and 7 bases from J, with 20 bases between.

In its sample, this clone was seen once. The chain uses TRBV7-3 and TRBJ2-1; no reliable D call. The CDR3 totals 13 residues. Germline CDR1 reads SGHTA; CDR2 reads FQGTGA. The V end lost 4 bases, the J end lost 7 bases, and 11 bases lay between the germline ends. The CDR3 DNA reads as TGTGCCAGCAGCTCAGACCGGACGAATGAGCAGTTCTTC. Protein product: CASSSDRTNEQFF.

The V call is TRBV30, the J call TRBJ1-2, with D unresolved. The CDR3 spans 13 residues. CDR1 and CDR2 (germline): GTSNPN, SVGIG (reference sequence). V lost 1 base and J lost 8, with 14 bases in between. The DNA of the CDR3 is TGTGCCTGGAGTGCTTCGGGAGTGGGGGGCTACACCTTC. Its translation: CAWSASGVGGYTF.

The chain has TRBV5-1 and TRBJ2-1; tentatively, D is TRBD2 (5 bases). Trimming stripped 4 bases from V and 0 bases from J, with 14 bases between. This CDR3 has 16 amino acids. Germline CDR1 and CDR2: SGHRS and YFSETQ. The CDR3 coding sequence is TGCGCCAGCAGCCAGGCGGGCACAACCTCCTACAATGAGCAGTTCTTC. Translating gives CASSQAGTTSYNEQFF.

CDR3 sequence: CASTPLGVGSNQPQHF. Here the CDR3 DNA reads TGTGCCAGCACCCCCCTGGGCGTTGGTAGCAATCAGCCCCAGCATTTT. This rearrangement joins TRBV27 to TRBJ1-5; D is unresolved. CDR3 length: 16 amino acids. V was cut by 7 bases and J by 0 bases, with 16 bases left in between. From germline, CDR1 is MNHEY and CDR2 SMNVEV (reference sequence).

The chain combines TRBV7-8 with TRBJ1-4; TRBD1 might be the D (5 bases). CDR1 and CDR2 from the germline V gene are SGHVS and FQNEAQ. V lost 2 bases to trimming and J lost 12 bases, with 13 bases between them. The CDR3 runs 13 residues. In DNA form, the CDR3 reads TGTGCCAGCAGCTTATCTGGGATAGGGGAACTGTTTTTT. Translated: CASSLSGIGELFF. Variable domain in full (rest from reference TRBV7-8 and TRBJ1-4): GAGVSQSPRYKVAKRGQDVALRCDPISGHVSLFWYQQALGQGPEFLTYFQNEAQLDKSGLPSDRFFAERPEGSVSTLKIQRTQQEDSAVYLCASSLSGIGELFFGSGTQLSVL.

The chain is built from TRBV7-8 and TRBJ2-5; tentative D call: TRBD2 (6 bases). V lost 3 bases and J lost 5, with 10 bases in between. Looked up from germline, CDR1 is SGHVS and CDR2 is FQNEAQ. The CDR3 extends over 13 amino acids. As DNA, the CDR3 is TGTGCCAGCAGCTTCGGGGGACTGGAGACCCAGTACTTC. This codes for CASSFGGLETQYF. Looking up the rest from reference TRBV7-8 and TRBJ2-5 gives the full variable domain: GAGVSQSPRYKVAKRGQDVALRCDPISGHVSLFWYQQALGQGPEFLTYFQNEAQLDKSGLPSDRFFAERPEGSVSTLKIQRTQQEDSAVYLCASSFGGLETQYFGPGTRLLVL.

This chain links TRBV5-1 with TRBJ1-2, with 7 bases that match TRBD1. The CDR3 sequence is 14 residues long. V lost 6 bases to trimming and J lost 2 bases; unmatched junction nucleotides: 7. Germline CDR1 SGHRS, CDR2 YFSETQ. The CDR3 region is CASTSPGQNYGYTF. The DNA for the CDR3 is TGCGCCAGCACCTCTCCGGGACAGAACTATGGCTACACCTTC.

This chain links TRBV27 with TRBJ2-3; a possible D gene is TRBD2 (6 bases). The V and J ends lost 5 bases and 6 bases respectively, with 18 bases between them. The CDR3 spans 15 residues. Germline assignment: CDR1 MNHEY and CDR2 SMNVEV (reference sequence). CDR3 nucleotide sequence: TGTGCCAGCAGTCGGGAGAGGGAGATTTCGGATACGCAGTATTTT. Translated: CASSREREISDTQYF.

V usage is TRBV25-1 and J usage is TRBJ2-1; 9 bases agree with TRBD1. V lost 4 bases to trimming and J lost 6 bases; unmatched junction nucleotides: 13. CDR3 length: 17 amino acids. The germline gives CDR1 MGHDK, CDR2 SYGVNS. In DNA form, the CDR3 reads TGTGCCAGCAGTGCAAATACCGGGACAGGGTCAATCAATGAGCAGTTCTTC. It yields the protein CASSANTGTGSINEQFF.

The rearrangement links TRBV27 to TRBJ1-1, with TRBD1 matching over 9 bases. Trimming at V came to 5 bases and at J to 1 base, leaving 8 bases not matched to a gene. The CDR3 spans 16 residues. CDR1 and CDR2 from the germline V gene are MNHEY and SMNVEV (reference sequence). CDR3 bases: TGTGCCAGCAGTCTACTTCCACAGGGGGCGAACACTGAAGCTTTCTTT. Protein product: CASSLLPQGANTEAFF.

The chain combines TRBV4-3 with TRBJ2-1; TRBD2 matches at 8 bases. The CDR3 spans 18 residues. V lost 2 bases and J lost 3; bases outside the gene matches: 12. Per germline, CDR1 LGHNA and CDR2 YSLEER. DNA for the CDR3: TGCGCCAGCAGCCAACTGCCCCGGGGAGCGGGAGTCTACAATGAGCAGTTCTTC. The encoded protein is CASSQLPRGAGVYNEQFF.

The chain uses TRBV5-5 and TRBJ1-3, with D perhaps matching TRBD1 (5 bases). The CDR3 runs 16 residues. Germline CDR1 is SGHKS and CDR2 is YYEKEE (reference sequence). Deletions cut 0 bases from V and 4 bases from J, with 14 bases between. In DNA form, the CDR3 reads TGTGCCAGCAGCTTGGATTTACAGGATGCCGGAAACACCATATATTTT. This codes for CASSLDLQDAGNTIYF. The complete variable domain, with remaining parts taken from reference TRBV5-5 and TRBJ1-3, reads DAGVTQSPTHLIKTRGQQVTLRCSPISGHKSVSWYQQVLGQGPQFIFQYYEKEERGRGNFPDRFSARQFPNYSSELNVNALLLGDSALYLCASSLDLQDAGNTIYFGEGSWLTVV.